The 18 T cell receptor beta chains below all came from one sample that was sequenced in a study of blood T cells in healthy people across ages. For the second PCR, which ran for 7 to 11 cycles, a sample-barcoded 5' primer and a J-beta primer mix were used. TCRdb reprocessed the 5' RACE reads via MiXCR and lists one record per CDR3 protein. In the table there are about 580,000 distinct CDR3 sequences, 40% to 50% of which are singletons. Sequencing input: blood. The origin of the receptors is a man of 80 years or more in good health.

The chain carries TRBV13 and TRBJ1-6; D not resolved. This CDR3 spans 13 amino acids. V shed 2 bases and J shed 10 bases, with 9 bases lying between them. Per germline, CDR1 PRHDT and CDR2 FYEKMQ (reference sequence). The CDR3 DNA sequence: TGTGCCAGCAGCTTAACGGCGCACTCACCCCTCCACTTT. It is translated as CASSLTAHSPLHF.

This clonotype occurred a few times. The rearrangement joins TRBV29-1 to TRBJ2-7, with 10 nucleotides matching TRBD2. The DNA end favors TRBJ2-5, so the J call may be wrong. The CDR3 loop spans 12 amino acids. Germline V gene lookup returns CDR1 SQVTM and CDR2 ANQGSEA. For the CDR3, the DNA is TGCAGCGTTGCTAGCGGGGGAGGGACCCAGTACTTC. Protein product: CSVASGGGTQYF.

In DNA form, the CDR3 reads TGTGCCAGCAGTTTGTGGGGGCCACACACTGAAGCTTTCTTT. Amino acids: CASSLWGPHTEAFF. The chain is built from TRBV27 and TRBJ1-1; D perhaps matches TRBD1 (6 bases). CDR3 length equals 14 residues. V was cut by 3 bases and J by 3 bases, with 11 bases left in between. CDR1 MNHEY and CDR2 SMNVEV come from the germline V gene (reference sequence).

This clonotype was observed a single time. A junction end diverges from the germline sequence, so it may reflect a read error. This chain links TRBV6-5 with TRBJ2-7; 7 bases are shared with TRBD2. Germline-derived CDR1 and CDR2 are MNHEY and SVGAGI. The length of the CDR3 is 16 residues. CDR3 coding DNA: TGTACCAGCAGCCCAGGTGGGGGGGGTCGCTCCTACGAGCGGTACTTC. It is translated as CTSSPGGGGRSYERYF.

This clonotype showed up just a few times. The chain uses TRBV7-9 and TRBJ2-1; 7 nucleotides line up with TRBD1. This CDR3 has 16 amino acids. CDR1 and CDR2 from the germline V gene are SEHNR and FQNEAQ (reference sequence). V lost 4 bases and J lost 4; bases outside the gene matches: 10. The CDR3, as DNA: TGTGCCAGCAGCTCCCCTGGGGACAGTGTATACAATGAGCAGTTCTTC. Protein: CASSSPGDSVYNEQFF.

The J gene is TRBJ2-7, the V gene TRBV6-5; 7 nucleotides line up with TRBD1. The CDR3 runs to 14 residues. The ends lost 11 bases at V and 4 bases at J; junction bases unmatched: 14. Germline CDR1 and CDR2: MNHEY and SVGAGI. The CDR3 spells CACNPPGQIYEQYF. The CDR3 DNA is TGTGCCTGCAATCCTCCGGGACAGATATACGAGCAGTACTTC.

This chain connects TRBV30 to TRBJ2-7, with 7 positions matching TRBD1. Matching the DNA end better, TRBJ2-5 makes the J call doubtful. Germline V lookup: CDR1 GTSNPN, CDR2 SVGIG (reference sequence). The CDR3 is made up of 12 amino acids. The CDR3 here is CAWDMDRRTQYF. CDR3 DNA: TGTGCCTGGGACATGGACAGGAGGACCCAGTACTTC.

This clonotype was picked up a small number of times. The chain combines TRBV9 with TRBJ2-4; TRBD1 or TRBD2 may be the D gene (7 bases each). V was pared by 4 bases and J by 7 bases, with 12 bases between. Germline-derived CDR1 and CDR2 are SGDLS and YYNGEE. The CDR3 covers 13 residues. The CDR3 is CASSTGEGNIQYF. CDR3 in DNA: TGTGCCAGCAGCACAGGGGAGGGGAACATTCAGTACTTC.

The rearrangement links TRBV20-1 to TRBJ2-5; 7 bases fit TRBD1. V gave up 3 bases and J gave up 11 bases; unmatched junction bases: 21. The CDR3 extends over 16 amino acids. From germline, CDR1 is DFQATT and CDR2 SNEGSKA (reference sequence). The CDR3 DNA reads TGCAGTGCTAGCGATGCCGGGACAGTTAAAAACAATGAGCAGTACTTC. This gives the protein CSASDAGTVKNNEQYF.

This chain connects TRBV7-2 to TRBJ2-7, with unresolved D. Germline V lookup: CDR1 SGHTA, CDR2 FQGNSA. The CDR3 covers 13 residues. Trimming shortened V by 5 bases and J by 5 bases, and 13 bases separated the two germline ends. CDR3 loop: CASSLTARNEQYF. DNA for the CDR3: TGTGCCAGCAGCCTCACGGCCCGGAACGAGCAGTACTTC. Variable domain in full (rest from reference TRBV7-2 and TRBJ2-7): GAGVSQSPSNKVTEKGKDVELRCDPISGHTALYWYRQSLGQGLEFLIYFQGNSAPDKSGLPSDRFSAERTGGSVSTLTIQRTQQEDSAVYLCASSLTARNEQYFGPGTRLTVT.

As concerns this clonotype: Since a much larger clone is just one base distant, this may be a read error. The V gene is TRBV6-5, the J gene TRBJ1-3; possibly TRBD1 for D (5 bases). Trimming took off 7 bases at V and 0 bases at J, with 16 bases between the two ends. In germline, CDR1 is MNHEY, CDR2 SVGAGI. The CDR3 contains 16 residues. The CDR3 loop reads CASTSTWTTSGNTIYF. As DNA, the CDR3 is TGTGCCAGCACCTCCACGTGGACAACCTCTGGAAACACCATATATTTT.

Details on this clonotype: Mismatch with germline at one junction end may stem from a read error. CDR3 protein: CASSLAHTAIWDRVKNEQFF. The DNA for the CDR3 is TGCGCCAGCAGTTTGGCCCACACCGCGATTTGGGACAGGGTGAAAAATGAGCAGTTCTTC. The chain uses TRBV5-1 and TRBJ2-1, with TRBD1 matching 9 bases. Germline V gene sequence: CDR1 SGHRS, CDR2 YFSETQ. The CDR3 extends over 20 amino acids.

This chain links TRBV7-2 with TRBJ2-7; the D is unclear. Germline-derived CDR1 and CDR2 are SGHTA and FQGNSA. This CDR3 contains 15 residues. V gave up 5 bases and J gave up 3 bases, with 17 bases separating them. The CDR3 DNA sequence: TGTGCCAGCAGCAAGGCTCAGAGAGGAAACTACGAGCAGTACTTC. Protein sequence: CASSKAQRGNYEQYF.

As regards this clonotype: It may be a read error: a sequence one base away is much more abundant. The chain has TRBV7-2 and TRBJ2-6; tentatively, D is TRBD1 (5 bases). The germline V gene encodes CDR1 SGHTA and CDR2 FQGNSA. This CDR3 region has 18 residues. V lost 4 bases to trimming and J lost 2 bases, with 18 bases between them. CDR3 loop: CASSSRMSIGAGANVLTF. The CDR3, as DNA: TGTGCCAGCAGCTCTCGAATGTCCATAGGGGCTGGGGCCAACGTCCTGACTTTC.

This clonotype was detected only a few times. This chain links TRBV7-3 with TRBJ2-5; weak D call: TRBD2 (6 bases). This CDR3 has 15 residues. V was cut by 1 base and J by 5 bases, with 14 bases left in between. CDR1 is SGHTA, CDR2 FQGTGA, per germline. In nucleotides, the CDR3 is TGTGCCAGCAGCTTAATTCCGGGAGTAGAGGAGACCCAGTACTTC. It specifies CASSLIPGVEETQYF. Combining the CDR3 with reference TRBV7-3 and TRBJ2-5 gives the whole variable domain GAGVSQTPSNKVTEKGKYVELRCDPISGHTALYWYRQSLGQGPEFLIYFQGTGAADDSGLPNDRFFAVRPEGSVSTLKIQRTERGDSAVYLCASSLIPGVEETQYFGPGTRLLVL.

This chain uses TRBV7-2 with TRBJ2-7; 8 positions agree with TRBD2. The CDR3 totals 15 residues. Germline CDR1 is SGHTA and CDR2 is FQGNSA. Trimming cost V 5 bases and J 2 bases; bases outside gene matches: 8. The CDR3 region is CASSRVAGTTYEQYF. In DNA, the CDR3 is TGTGCCAGCAGCCGCGTAGCGGGAACCACCTACGAGCAGTACTTC.

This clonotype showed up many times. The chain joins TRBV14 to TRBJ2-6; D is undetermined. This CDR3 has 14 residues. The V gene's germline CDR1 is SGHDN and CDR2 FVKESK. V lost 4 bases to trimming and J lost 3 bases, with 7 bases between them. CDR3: CASSPQSGANVLTF. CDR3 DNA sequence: TGTGCCAGCAGCCCCCAAAGTGGGGCCAACGTCCTGACTTTC.

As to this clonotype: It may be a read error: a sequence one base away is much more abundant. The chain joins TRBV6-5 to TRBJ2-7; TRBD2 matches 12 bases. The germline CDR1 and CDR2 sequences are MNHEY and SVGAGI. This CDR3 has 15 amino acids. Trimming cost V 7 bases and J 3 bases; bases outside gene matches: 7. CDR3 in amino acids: CASKQLAGGFYEQYF. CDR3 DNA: TGTGCCAGCAAACAACTAGCGGGAGGCTTCTACGAGCAGTACTTC.